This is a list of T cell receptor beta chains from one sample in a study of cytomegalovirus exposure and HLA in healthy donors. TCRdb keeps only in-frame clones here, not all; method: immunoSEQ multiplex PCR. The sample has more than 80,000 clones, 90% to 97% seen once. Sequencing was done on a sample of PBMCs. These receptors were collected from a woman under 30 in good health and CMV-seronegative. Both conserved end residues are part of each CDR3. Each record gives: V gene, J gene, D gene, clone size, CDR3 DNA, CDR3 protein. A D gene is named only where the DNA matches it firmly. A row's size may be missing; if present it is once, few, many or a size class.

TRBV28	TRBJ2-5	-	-	TGTGCCAGCAACCTCAAGGGGGGGGCTCAGGAGACCCAGTACTTC	CASNLKGGAQETQYF
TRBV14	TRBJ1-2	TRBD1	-	TGTGCCAGCAGCCAAGTCGGGACAGCCGTTGGCTACACCTTC	CASSQVGTAVGYTF
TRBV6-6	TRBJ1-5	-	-	TGTGCCAGCACCCCGGGACAAAACAATCAGCCCCAGCATTTT	CASTPGQNNQPQHF
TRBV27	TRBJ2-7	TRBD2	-	TGTGCCAGCAGTTGGACTAGCGGGACGTACGAGCAGTACTTC	CASSWTSGTYEQYF
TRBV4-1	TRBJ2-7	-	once	TGCGCCAGCAGCCAAGTGCAGTCAGTGGACGAGCAGTACTTC	CASSQVQSVDEQYF
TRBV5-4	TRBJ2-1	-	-	TGTGCCAGCAGCCCGACAAGTTCCAATGAGCAGTTCTTC	CASSPTSSNEQFF
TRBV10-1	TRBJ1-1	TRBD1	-	TGCGCCAGCAGTACCGGACAGGCGGGGACTGAAGCTTTCTTT	CASSTGQAGTEAFF
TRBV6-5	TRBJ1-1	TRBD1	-	TGTGCCAGCAGTCACCCGACAGGGATTGAAGCTTTCTTT	CASSHPTGIEAFF
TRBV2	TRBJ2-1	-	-	TGTGCCAGCAGTGAAGATCTGGGAGACCCGCAGTTCTTC	CASSEDLGDPQFF
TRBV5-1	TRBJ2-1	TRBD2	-	TGCGCCAGCAGCTTGGAACTAGCGGGAGTGCGCTCCTACAATGAGCAGTTCTTC	CASSLELAGVRSYNEQFF
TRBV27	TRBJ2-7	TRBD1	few	TGTGCCAGCAGTTTACCCCTAGCCCCGACAGGGCGCGGCGCCTACGAGCAGTACTTC	CASSLPLAPTGRGAYEQYF
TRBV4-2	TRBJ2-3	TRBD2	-	TGTGCCAGCAGCCAACGGGGAGCGGGGGATACGCAGTATTTT	CASSQRGAGDTQYF
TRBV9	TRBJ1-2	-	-	TGTGCCAGCAGCGTAGGGCTGGACTATGGCTACACCTTC	CASSVGLDYGYTF
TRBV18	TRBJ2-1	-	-	TGTGCCAGCTCACCACCGGCAAACTCCTACAATGAGCAGTTCTTC	CASSPPANSYNEQFF
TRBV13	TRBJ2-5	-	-	TGTGCCAGCAGCTTCACAGACCGACAAAGGGAGACCCAGTACTTC	CASSFTDRQRETQYF
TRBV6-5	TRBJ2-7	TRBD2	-	TGTGCCAGCAGTTCCGTAGCGGGAGGATACGAGCAGTACTTC	CASSSVAGGYEQYF
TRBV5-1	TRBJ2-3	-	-	TGCGCCAGCAGCCGAAGGACCGGGACAGCCGGGGGTACTAGCACAGATACGCAGTATTTT	CASSRRTGTAGGTSTDTQYF
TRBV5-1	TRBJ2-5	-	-	TGCGCCAGCAGCTTGGCCCAAGCCCCCCAAGAGACCCAGTACTTC	CASSLAQAPQETQYF
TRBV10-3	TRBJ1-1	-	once	TGTGCCATCAGTGAGTCGAAGTCGATCGGGAACACTGAAGCTTTCTTT	CAISESKSIGNTEAFF
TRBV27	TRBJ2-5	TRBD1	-	TGTGCCAGCAGTTTAAGGGACAGGGGGCCACAAGAGACCCAGTACTTC	CASSLRDRGPQETQYF
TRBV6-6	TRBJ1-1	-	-	TGTGCCAGCAGTTACTCGAGGGTCAGGAACACTGAAGCTTTCTTT	CASSYSRVRNTEAFF
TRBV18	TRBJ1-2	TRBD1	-	TGTGCCAGCTCACCAGACAGGGGGGGTACTTATGGCTACACCTTC	CASSPDRGGTYGYTF